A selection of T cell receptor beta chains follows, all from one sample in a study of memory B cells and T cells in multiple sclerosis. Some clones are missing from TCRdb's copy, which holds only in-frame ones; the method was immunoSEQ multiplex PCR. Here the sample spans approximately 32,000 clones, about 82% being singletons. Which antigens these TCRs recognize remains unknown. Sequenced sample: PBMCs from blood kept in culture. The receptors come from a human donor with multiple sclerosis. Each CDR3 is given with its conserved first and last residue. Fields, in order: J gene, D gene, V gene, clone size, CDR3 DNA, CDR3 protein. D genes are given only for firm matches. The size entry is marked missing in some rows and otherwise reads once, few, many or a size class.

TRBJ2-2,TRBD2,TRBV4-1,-,TGCGCCAGCAGCCAATTTCTAGCGGGGACGAACACCGGGGAGCTGTTTTTT,CASSQFLAGTNTGELFF
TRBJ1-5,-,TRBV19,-,TGTGCCAGTAGTATGGGTATTTCAAATCAGCCCCAGCATTTT,CASSMGISNQPQHF
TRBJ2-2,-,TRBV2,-,TGTGCCAGCAGGCCCCCGGGACAAAGAACTAACACCGGGGAGCTGTTTTTT,CASRPPGQRTNTGELFF
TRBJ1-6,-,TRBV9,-,TGTGCCAGCAGCGCCGACCCACGAAGGCATTCACCCCTCCACTTT,CASSADPRRHSPLHF
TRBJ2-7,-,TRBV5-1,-,TGCGCCAGCAGCTTGGAAGGCGACGAGCAGTACTTC,CASSLEGDEQYF
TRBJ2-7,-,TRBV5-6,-,TGTGCCAGCAGCGTCGACTACGAGCAGTACTTC,CASSVDYEQYF
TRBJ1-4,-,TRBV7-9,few,TGTGCCAGCAGCTTAGGGACCTACCCACTGTTTTTT,CASSLGTYPLFF
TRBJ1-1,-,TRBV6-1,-,TGTGCCAGCAGTGATATAAGGGGCTGGAACACTGAAGCTTTCTTT,CASSDIRGWNTEAFF
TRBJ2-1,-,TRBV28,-,TGTGCCAGCAGTCCTTCCGGGCCTCGATCCTACAATGAGCAGTTCTTC,CASSPSGPRSYNEQFF
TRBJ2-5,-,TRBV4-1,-,TGCGCCAGCAGCCAGGAGCGGGTTGAGACCCAGTACTTC,CASSQERVETQYF
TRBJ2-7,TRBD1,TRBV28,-,TGTGCCAGCAGTTTTTCTCCAGGGGGCTCCTACGAGCAGTACTTC,CASSFSPGGSYEQYF
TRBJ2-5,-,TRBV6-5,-,TGTGCCAGCAGCCCGGACAGCCGGACCCAGTACTTC,CASSPDSRTQYF
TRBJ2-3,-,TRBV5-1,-,TGCGCCAGCAGCTTGGGTAGGCCGACTCTAGGGCTAGGGGATGAGGGCACAGATACGCAGTATTTT,CASSLGRPTLGLGDEGTDTQYF
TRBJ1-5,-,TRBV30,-,TGTGCCTGGAGCCCCTATGAAATGGGGAATCAGCCCCAGCATTTT,CAWSPYEMGNQPQHF
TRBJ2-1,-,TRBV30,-,TGTGCCTGGAGTGTAAACGGTGAGCAGTTCTTC,CAWSVNGEQFF
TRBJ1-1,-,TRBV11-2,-,TGTGCCAGCAGCGAGCCGGGCACTGAAGCTTTCTTT,CASSEPGTEAFF
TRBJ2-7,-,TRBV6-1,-,TGTGCCAGCAGCGAGATTTACGAGCAGTACTTC,CASSEIYEQYF
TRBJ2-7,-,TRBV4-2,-,TGTGCCAGCAGCCTAGACGTGAGCTCCTACGAGCAGTACTTC,CASSLDVSSYEQYF
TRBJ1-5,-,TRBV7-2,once,TGTGCCAGCAGCCCGGCGAACGACCCGCAACTCAATCAGCCCCAGCATTTT,CASSPANDPQLNQPQHF
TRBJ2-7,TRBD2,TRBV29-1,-,TGCAGCGTCGCCCAACTAGCGAGCGGTAGCTCCTACGAGCAGTACTTC,CSVAQLASGSSYEQYF
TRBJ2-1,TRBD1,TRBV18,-,TGTGCCAGCTCACAAGACAGGGGGCTTACCTACAATGAGCAGTTCTTC,CASSQDRGLTYNEQFF
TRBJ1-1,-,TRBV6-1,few,TGTGCCAGCAGTGGTACAGTGGACACTGAAGCTTTCTTT,CASSGTVDTEAFF
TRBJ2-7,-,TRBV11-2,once,TGTGCCAGCAGCTTAACCTACGAGCAGTACTTC,CASSLTYEQYF
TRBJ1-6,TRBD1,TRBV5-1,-,TGCGCCACCAAGTACGGGACAGGAGATAATTCACCCCTCCACTTT,CATKYGTGDNSPLHF
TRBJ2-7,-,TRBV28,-,TGTGCCAGCAGTCCAGTCCCCCTCCTCGTCCCTCGCGAGCAGTACTTC,CASSPVPLLVPREQYF
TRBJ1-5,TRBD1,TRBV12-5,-,TGTGCTAGTGGTTTCGGGACAGATAGCAATCAGCCCCAGCATTTT,CASGFGTDSNQPQHF
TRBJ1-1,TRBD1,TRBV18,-,TGTGCCAGCTCACCAACGACAGGGGGTGGCACTGAAGCTTTCTTT,CASSPTTGGGTEAFF
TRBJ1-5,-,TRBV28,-,TGTGCCAGCAGTTTATTGGGGGGGGACACAGGGAGTCAGCCCCAGCATTTT,CASSLLGGDTGSQPQHF
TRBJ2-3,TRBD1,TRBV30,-,TGTGCCTGGAAAGGACAGGGAAAGGCAACGCAGTATTTT,CAWKGQGKATQYF
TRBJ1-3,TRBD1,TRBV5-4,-,TGTGCCAGCAGCTCCAGGGGGCAAAGAAACACCATATATTTT,CASSSRGQRNTIYF
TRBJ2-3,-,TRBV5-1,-,TGCGCCAGCAGCTCCTCCGGGTCAAAGAATCCAGATACGCAGTATTTT,CASSSSGSKNPDTQYF
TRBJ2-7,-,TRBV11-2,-,TGTGCCAGCAGCTTATCTCCGGGAGAGGGTTACGAGCAGTACTTC,CASSLSPGEGYEQYF
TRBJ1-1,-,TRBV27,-,TGTGCCAGCAGTAGGGACACTGAAGCTTTCTTT,CASSRDTEAFF
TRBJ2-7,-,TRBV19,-,TGTGCCAGTAGTATCTCGTGGCAGGGATCCTACGAGCAGTACTTC,CASSISWQGSYEQYF
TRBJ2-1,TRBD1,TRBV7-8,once,TGTGCCAGCAGCATCCGGGACAGGGGGCCTAATGAGCAGTTCTTC,CASSIRDRGPNEQFF
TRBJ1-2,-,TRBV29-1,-,TGCAGCGTTGAGTCCGAGGAACGGGACTATGGCTACACCTTC,CSVESEERDYGYTF
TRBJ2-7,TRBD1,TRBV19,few,TGTGCCAGTACTAGGACAGGCTCCTACGAGCAGTACTTC,CASTRTGSYEQYF
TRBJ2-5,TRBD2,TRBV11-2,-,TGTGCCAGCAGCTCTGGGGCGGGGGGGCAGGAGACCCAGTACTTC,CASSSGAGGQETQYF
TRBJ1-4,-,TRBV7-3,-,TGTGCCAGCAGCCCAAATGGGGGAACTAATGAAAAACTGTTTTTT,CASSPNGGTNEKLFF
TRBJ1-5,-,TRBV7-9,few,TGTGCCAGCAGCCTAGAGGGTCAGCCCCAGCATTTT,CASSLEGQPQHF
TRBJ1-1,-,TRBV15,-,TGTGCCACCAGCAGAGATCGGGGTAGCACTGAAGCTTTCTTT,CATSRDRGSTEAFF